This is a list of T cell receptor beta chains from one sample in a study of spatial heterogeneity in lung cancer. TCRdb fed the 5' RACE reads into MiXCR, producing one record per CDR3 protein. The table shows over 95,000 distinct CDR3 sequences, with more than 10% occurring only once. Sequenced material: PBMCs, taken at follow-up. The receptor set was obtained from a female donor with early-stage non-small cell lung cancer. CDR3s include the opening cysteine and the closing phenylalanine or tryptophan. The D gene is left open where the match is weak. Clone sizes are given selectively: once, few, many, or a class where the clone is expanded.

j_gene: TRBJ1-1
v_gene: TRBV6-2/TRBV6-3
abundance: few
d_gene: NA
CDR3aa: CASSYPGATEAFF
CDR3nt: TGTGCCAGCAGTTACCCAGGAGCCACTGAAGCTTTCTTT

j_gene: TRBJ1-3
v_gene: TRBV3-1
abundance: NA
d_gene: NA
CDR3aa: CASSQDSPNTIYF
CDR3nt: TGTGCCAGCAGCCAAGATTCGCCAAACACCATATATTTT

j_gene: TRBJ2-5
v_gene: TRBV6-6
abundance: many
d_gene: TRBD1
CDR3aa: CASSYWGLWTGGNQETQYF
CDR3nt: TGTGCCAGCAGTTACTGGGGGCTATGGACAGGGGGCAATCAGGAGACCCAGTACTTC

j_gene: TRBJ2-7
v_gene: TRBV28
abundance: NA
d_gene: TRBD1
CDR3aa: CASNAPGQGYEQYF
CDR3nt: TGTGCCAGCAATGCACCGGGACAGGGCTACGAGCAGTACTTC

j_gene: TRBJ2-3
v_gene: TRBV29-1
abundance: many
d_gene: NA
CDR3aa: CSVAPESTDTQYF
CDR3nt: TGCAGCGTTGCTCCAGAAAGCACAGATACGCAGTATTTT

j_gene: TRBJ2-1
v_gene: TRBV2
abundance: few
d_gene: TRBD2
CDR3aa: CASSSGSYNEQFF
CDR3nt: TGTGCCAGCAGTAGCGGGAGCTACAATGAGCAGTTCTTC

j_gene: TRBJ2-1
v_gene: TRBV24-1
abundance: few
d_gene: NA
CDR3aa: CATLGAGAKPAPSHHYNEQFF
CDR3nt: TGTGCCACCCTGGGGGCAGGGGCGAAACCCGCTCCTTCTCACCATTACAATGAGCAGTTCTTC

j_gene: TRBJ1-6
v_gene: TRBV27
abundance: many
d_gene: NA
CDR3aa: CASSLHGSPLHF
CDR3nt: TGTGCCAGCAGTTTACACGGTTCACCCCTCCACTTT

j_gene: TRBJ1-5
v_gene: TRBV10-2
abundance: many
d_gene: TRBD1
CDR3aa: CASSESTGQPQHF
CDR3nt: TGCGCCAGCAGTGAGTCGACAGGGCAGCCCCAGCATTTT

j_gene: TRBJ2-6
v_gene: TRBV24-1
abundance: few
d_gene: TRBD1
CDR3aa: CATSDPRDRRPSGANVLTF
CDR3nt: TGTGCCACCAGTGACCCGCGGGACAGGCGTCCATCTGGGGCCAACGTCCTGACTTTC

j_gene: TRBJ2-7
v_gene: TRBV27
abundance: few
d_gene: TRBD2
CDR3aa: CASSLRSGSTYEQYF
CDR3nt: TGTGCCAGCAGTTTACGTAGCGGGAGTACCTACGAGCAGTACTTC

j_gene: TRBJ2-1
v_gene: TRBV11-3
abundance: medium-sized
d_gene: NA
CDR3aa: CASSPTTAEQFF
CDR3nt: TGTGCCAGCAGCCCAACTACAGCTGAGCAGTTCTTC

j_gene: TRBJ1-4
v_gene: TRBV5-1
abundance: NA
d_gene: TRBD1
CDR3aa: CASSGGQGSTNEKLFF
CDR3nt: TGCGCCAGCAGCGGGGGACAGGGGAGCACTAATGAAAAACTGTTTTTT

j_gene: TRBJ2-5
v_gene: TRBV6-1
abundance: many
d_gene: NA
CDR3aa: CASSVGGNQETQYF
CDR3nt: TGTGCCAGCAGTGTTGGCGGGAACCAAGAGACCCAGTACTTC

j_gene: TRBJ1-2
v_gene: TRBV10-3
abundance: few
d_gene: NA
CDR3aa: CAISGQQGTYGYTF
CDR3nt: TGTGCCATCAGTGGGCAACAGGGTACCTATGGCTACACCTTC

j_gene: TRBJ2-1
v_gene: TRBV24-1
abundance: few
d_gene: TRBD1
CDR3aa: CATSDPGTGDYNEQFF
CDR3nt: TGTGCCACCAGTGACCCAGGGACAGGAGATTACAATGAGCAGTTCTTC

j_gene: TRBJ2-1
v_gene: TRBV11-3
abundance: NA
d_gene: TRBD2
CDR3aa: CASSLRASGSAQFF
CDR3nt: TGTGCCAGCAGCTTAAGGGCTAGCGGCTCTGCGCAGTTCTTC

j_gene: TRBJ2-3
v_gene: TRBV14
abundance: many
d_gene: TRBD2
CDR3aa: CASSQDRRTRADTQYF
CDR3nt: TGTGCCAGCAGCCAAGATCGGCGGACTAGGGCAGATACGCAGTATTTT

j_gene: TRBJ1-2
v_gene: TRBV6-5
abundance: once
d_gene: NA
CDR3aa: CASSPSYGGYGYTF
CDR3nt: TGTGCCAGCAGCCCCTCCTACGGCGGCTATGGCTACACCTTC

j_gene: TRBJ2-1
v_gene: TRBV15
abundance: NA
d_gene: NA
CDR3aa: CATSRQFSYLPADEQFF
CDR3nt: TGTGCCACCAGCAGACAATTCTCCTACCTCCCAGCGGATGAGCAGTTCTTC

j_gene: TRBJ2-5
v_gene: TRBV7-2
abundance: few
d_gene: NA
CDR3aa: CASSLEPLETQYF
CDR3nt: TGTGCCAGCAGCTTAGAGCCGTTAGAGACCCAGTACTTC

j_gene: TRBJ2-1
v_gene: TRBV29-1
abundance: few
d_gene: NA
CDR3aa: CSVVYQLYNEQFF
CDR3nt: TGCAGCGTTGTGTACCAGCTCTACAATGAGCAGTTCTTC

j_gene: TRBJ2-3
v_gene: TRBV7-2
abundance: few
d_gene: TRBD2
CDR3aa: CASSPPGLGNTDTQYF
CDR3nt: TGTGCCAGCAGCCCACCGGGACTAGGAAATACAGATACGCAGTATTTT

j_gene: TRBJ1-1
v_gene: TRBV7-8
abundance: few
d_gene: NA
CDR3aa: CASSPRGASTEAFF
CDR3nt: TGTGCCAGCAGCCCGAGGGGGGCGAGCACTGAAGCTTTCTTT